The T cell receptor beta chain under discussion was sequenced for a study of PD-1 blockade in classical Hodgkin lymphoma. The study's findings and limits: Patients who initiated nivolumab within 1 year of ASCT were excluded.

Clones were sequenced by immunoSEQ multiplex PCR, and TCRdb holds only the in-frame ones, with some missing. The sample lists some 14,000 clones; about 82% were seen once. In its sample, this clone was seen a few times. Antigen: not known. Germline V gives CDR1 SGHAT, CDR2 FQNNGV. V shed 4 bases and J shed 1 base, with 11 bases lying between them. The CDR3 has 14 amino acids. After autologous stem cell transplantation all patients relapsed, and prior brentuximab vedotin exposure differed between cohorts. This material consisted of peripheral blood mononuclear cells (PBMCs), taken at baseline. The sequence was obtained from a human donor with classical Hodgkin lymphoma. This chain joins TRBV11-2 and TRBJ2-7; D may be TRBD2 (6 bases). The CDR3 DNA reads TGTGCCAGCAGCTACACGGCGGGATCCTACGAGCAGTACTTC. As protein: CASSYTAGSYEQYF.